One TCR beta chain is described in this entry. The entry originates in a study of early T cells in non-severe SARS-CoV-2 infection. Across the study: It was bulk RNA from unsorted whole blood that was sequenced, and the chains were unpaired.

Trimming pared 7 bases from V and 6 bases from J, leaving 16 bases between. The CDR3 extends over 13 amino acids. The library protocol tagged individual cDNA molecules with unique molecular identifiers. TCRdb re-analysed the 5' RACE reads in MiXCR, keeping a single row per CDR3 protein. Altogether tens of thousands of distinct CDR3 sequences are present, 11% to 15% being singletons, with the ten largest covering approximately 11%. The sequenced material came from whole blood. The rearrangement links TRBV12-3 or TRBV12-4 to TRBJ2-7, with a weak D call TRBD1 (6 bases). The TCR was taken from an adult who was a healthcare worker with PCR-confirmed SARS-CoV-2 infection or an uninfected control (not recorded which). CDR3 coding DNA: TGTGCCAGCACGTCGACAGGAGGTGCCGAGCAGTACTTC. It is translated as CASTSTGGAEQYF.